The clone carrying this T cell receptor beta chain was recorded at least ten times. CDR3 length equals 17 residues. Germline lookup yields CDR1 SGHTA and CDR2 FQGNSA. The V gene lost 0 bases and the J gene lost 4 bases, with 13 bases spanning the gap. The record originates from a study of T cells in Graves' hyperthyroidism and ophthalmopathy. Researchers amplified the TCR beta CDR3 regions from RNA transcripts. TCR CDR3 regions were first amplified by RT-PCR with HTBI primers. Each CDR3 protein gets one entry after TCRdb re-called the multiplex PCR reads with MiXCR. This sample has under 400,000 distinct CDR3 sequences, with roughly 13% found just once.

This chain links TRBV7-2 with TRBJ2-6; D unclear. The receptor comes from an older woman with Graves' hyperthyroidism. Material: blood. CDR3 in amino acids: CASSLAHRLLGANVLTF. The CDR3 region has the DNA TGTGCCAGCAGCTTAGCGCACCGGTTGTTGGGGGCCAACGTCCTGACTTTC.